This T cell receptor beta chain was captured in a study of human T cells and chemical hapten exposure. The time point here: patch test 3, about 24 weeks after DPC sensitization. Noted treatment: therapeutic diphenylcyclopropenone sensitization with weekly scalp DPC. Turning to this clonotype: The antigen is unknown.

The CDR3 extends over 13 amino acids. Unmatched junction bases numbered 8, after V lost 5 bases and J lost 5 bases. Germline V lookup: CDR1 SQVTM, CDR2 ANQGSEA. Regarding the study as a whole: Because they had alopecia, donors may respond immunologically unlike healthy people. Expanded TCRs grouped into significantly more large CDR3 similarity clusters than controls produced.

How the authors handled the data: The median was roughly 100,000 TCRs per sample, ranging roughly 23,224 to 690,600. Each CDR3 protein is one row after TCRdb ran MiXCR on the RACE reads. TCRdb's processing, not the study's, gives the V and J calls here. Of fewer than 200,000 distinct CDR3 sequences in the sample, about 30% are singletons; the top ten hold roughly 2%. The chain carries TRBV29-1 and TRBJ2-7; 8 bases line up with TRBD1. This clonotype originated in a woman aged 18-29 years with alopecia areata. Some clones in this sample may be carry-over from other donors' samples. Sequenced here: whole blood, sampled in connection with sensitization to the hapten diphenylcyclopropenone (DPC). The CDR3 nucleotides are TGCAGCGTTACTGGACAGGGAAGGCACGAGCAGTACTTC. Its protein is CSVTGQGRHEQYF.